The 2 T cell receptor beta chains below all came from one sample that was sequenced in a study of blood T cell repertoires in COVID-19. TCRdb keeps only in-frame clones here, not all; method: immunoSEQ multiplex PCR. Among fewer than 200,000 clones listed, roughly 80% were seen once. The sequencing input was peripheral blood. Receptor source: a man aged 70-80 years with acute or convalescent COVID-19.

The CDR3 region is CASSSLAGGDNEQFF. The CDR3 nucleotides read TGTGCCAGCAGCTCACTAGCGGGAGGGGACAATGAGCAGTTCTTC. The J gene is TRBJ2-1, the V gene TRBV11-1; 13 bases match TRBD2. The CDR3 length is 15 residues. J lost 5 bases, V lost 4 bases, and 2 bases had no gene match. The germline V gene has CDR1 SGHAT and CDR2 FQDESV (reference sequence).

A single count supports this clone. The chain has TRBV6-5 and TRBJ1-1; no clear D. Per the germline V gene, CDR1 is MNHEY and CDR2 is SVGAGI. V lost 7 bases and J lost 1, with 13 bases in between. The CDR3 runs 14 residues. CDR3 amino acids: CASTPIAGNTEAFF. CDR3 coding DNA: TGTGCCAGCACCCCCATCGCAGGGAACACTGAAGCTTTCTTT.